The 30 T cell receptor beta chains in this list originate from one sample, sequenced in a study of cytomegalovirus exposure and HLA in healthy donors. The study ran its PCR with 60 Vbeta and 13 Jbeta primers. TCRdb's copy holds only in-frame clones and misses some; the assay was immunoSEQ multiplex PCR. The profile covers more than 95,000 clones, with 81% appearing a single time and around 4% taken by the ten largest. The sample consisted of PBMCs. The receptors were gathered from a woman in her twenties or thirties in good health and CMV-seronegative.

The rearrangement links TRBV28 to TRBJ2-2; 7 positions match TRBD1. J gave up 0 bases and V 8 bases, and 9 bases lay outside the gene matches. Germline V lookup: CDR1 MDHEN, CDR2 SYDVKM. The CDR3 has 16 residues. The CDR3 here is CASRSDGTANTGELFF. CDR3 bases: TGTGCCAGCCGATCCGATGGGACAGCGAACACCGGGGAGCTGTTTTTT.

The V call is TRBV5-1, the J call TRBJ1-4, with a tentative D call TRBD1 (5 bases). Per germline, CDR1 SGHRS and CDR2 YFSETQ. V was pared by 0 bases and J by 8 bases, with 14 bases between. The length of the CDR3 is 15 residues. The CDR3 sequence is CASSLAVGGGEKLFF. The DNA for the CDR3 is TGCGCCAGCAGCTTGGCCGTGGGGGGAGGCGAAAAACTGTTTTTT.

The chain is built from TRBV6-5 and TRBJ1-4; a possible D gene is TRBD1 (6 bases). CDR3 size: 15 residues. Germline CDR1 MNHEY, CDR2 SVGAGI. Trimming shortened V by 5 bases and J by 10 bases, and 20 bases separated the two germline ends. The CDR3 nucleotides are TGTGCCAGCAGTGCTATCGGGACAAACGTCAGAAAACTGTTTTTT. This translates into CASSAIGTNVRKLFF.

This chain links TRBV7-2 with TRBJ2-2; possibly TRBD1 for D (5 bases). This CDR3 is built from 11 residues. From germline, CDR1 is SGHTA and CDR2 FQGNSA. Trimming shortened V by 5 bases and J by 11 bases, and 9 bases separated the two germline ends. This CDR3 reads CASSLWGELFF. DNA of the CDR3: TGTGCCAGCAGCCTGTGGGGCGAGCTGTTTTTT. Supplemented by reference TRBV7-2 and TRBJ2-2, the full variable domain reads GAGVSQSPSNKVTEKGKDVELRCDPISGHTALYWYRQSLGQGLEFLIYFQGNSAPDKSGLPSDRFSAERTGGSVSTLTIQRTQQEDSAVYLCASSLWGELFFGEGSRLTVL.

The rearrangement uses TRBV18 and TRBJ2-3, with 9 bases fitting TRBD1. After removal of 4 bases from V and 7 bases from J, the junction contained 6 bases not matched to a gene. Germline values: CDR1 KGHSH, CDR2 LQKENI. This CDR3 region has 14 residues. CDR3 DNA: TGTGCCAGCTCACTGGACAGGGGTAGTTATACGCAGTATTTT. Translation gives CASSLDRGSYTQYF.

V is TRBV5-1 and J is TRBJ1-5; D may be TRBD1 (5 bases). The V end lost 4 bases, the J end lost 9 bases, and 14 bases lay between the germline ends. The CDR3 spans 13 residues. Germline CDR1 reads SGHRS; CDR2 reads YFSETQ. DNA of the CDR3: TGCGCCAGCAGCCTTGACAGCGCAGGGCCCCAGCATTTT. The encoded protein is CASSLDSAGPQHF.

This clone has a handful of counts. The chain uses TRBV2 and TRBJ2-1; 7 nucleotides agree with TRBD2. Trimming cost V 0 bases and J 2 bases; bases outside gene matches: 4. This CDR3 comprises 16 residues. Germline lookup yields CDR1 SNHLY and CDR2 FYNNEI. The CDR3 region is CASSEAGGSPYNEQFF. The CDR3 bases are TGTGCCAGCAGTGAAGCAGGCGGGAGCCCCTACAATGAGCAGTTCTTC.

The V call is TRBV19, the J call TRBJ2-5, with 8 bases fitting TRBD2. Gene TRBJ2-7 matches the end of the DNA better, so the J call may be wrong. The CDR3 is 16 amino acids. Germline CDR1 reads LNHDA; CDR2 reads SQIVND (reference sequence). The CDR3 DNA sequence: TGTGCCAGTAGTACCGGACTAGCAGGAGGCTACTACGAGCAGTACTTC. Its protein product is CASSTGLAGGYYEQYF.

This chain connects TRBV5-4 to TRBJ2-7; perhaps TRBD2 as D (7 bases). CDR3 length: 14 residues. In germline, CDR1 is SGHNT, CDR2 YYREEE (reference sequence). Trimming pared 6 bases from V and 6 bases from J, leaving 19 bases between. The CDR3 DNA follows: TGTGCCAGCACCCCTAAAGGGGGGGACCGCGAGCAGTACTTC. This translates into CASTPKGGDREQYF. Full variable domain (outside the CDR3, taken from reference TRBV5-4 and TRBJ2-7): ETGVTQSPTHLIKTRGQQVTLRCSSQSGHNTVSWYQQALGQGPQFIFQYYREEENGRGNFPPRFSGLQFPNYSSELNVNALELDDSALYLCASTPKGGDREQYFGPGTRLTVT.

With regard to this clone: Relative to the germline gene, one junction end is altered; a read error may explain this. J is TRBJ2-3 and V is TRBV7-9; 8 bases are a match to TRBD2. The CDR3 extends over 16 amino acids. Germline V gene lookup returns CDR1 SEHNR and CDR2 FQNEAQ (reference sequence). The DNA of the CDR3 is TGTTCCAGCAACTCCGCCGGGGGGGCTAGCACAGATACGCAGTATTTT. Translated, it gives CSSNSAGGASTDTQYF.

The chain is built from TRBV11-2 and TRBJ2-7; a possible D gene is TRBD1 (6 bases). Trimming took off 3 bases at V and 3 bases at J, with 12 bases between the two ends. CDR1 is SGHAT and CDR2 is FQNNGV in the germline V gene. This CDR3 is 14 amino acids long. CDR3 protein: CASSLAAGDYEQYF. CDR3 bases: TGTGCCAGCAGCTTGGCGGCAGGGGACTACGAGCAGTACTTC. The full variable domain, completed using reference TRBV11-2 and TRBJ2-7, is EAGVAQSPRYKIIEKRQSVAFWCNPISGHATLYWYQQILGQGPKLLIQFQNNGVVDDSQLPKDRFSAERLKGVDSTLKIQPAKLEDSAVYLCASSLAAGDYEQYFGPGTRLTVT.

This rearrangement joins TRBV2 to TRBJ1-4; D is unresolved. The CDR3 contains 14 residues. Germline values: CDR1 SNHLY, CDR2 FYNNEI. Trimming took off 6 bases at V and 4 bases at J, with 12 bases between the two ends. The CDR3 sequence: CASSPTEINEKLFF. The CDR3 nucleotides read TGTGCCAGCAGCCCCACAGAAATTAATGAAAAACTGTTTTTT.

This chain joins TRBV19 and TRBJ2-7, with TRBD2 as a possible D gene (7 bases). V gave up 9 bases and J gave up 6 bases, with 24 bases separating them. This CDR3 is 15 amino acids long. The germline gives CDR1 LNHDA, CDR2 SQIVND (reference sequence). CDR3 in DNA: TGTGCCAGCAGTCCCGTCGGGGGAGGGACACGCGAGCAGTACTTC. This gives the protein CASSPVGGGTREQYF.

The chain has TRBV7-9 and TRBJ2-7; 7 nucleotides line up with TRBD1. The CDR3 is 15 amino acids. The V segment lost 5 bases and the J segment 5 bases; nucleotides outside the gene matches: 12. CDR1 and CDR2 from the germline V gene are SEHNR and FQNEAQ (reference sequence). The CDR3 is CASSQVSGQLNEQYF. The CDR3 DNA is TGTGCCAGCAGCCAAGTATCGGGACAGCTCAACGAGCAGTACTTC.

The CDR3 sequence: CASSLPGTGIETQYF. CDR3 nucleotides: TGTGCCAGCAGCTTGCCCGGGACAGGCATAGAGACCCAGTACTTC. The genes are TRBV5-5 and TRBJ2-5; 8 bases align to TRBD1. Germline V CDR1 and CDR2: SGHKS, YYEKEE (reference sequence). V shed 1 base, J shed 4 bases, and the junction held 6 bases outside the gene matches. The CDR3 contains 15 residues.

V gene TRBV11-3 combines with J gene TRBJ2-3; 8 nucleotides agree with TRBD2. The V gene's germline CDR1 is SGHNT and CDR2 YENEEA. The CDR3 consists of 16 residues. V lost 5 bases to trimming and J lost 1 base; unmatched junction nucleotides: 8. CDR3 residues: CASSLNPTSGTDTQYF. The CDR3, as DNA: TGTGCCAGCAGCCTAAATCCGACTAGCGGCACAGATACGCAGTATTTT.

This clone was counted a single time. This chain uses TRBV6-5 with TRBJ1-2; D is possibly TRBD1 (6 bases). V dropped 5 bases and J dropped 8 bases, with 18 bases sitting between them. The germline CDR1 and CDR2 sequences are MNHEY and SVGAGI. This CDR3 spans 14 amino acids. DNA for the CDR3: TGTGCCAGCAGTCTGATGGACAGCCGTGGGGGCTACACCTTC. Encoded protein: CASSLMDSRGGYTF.

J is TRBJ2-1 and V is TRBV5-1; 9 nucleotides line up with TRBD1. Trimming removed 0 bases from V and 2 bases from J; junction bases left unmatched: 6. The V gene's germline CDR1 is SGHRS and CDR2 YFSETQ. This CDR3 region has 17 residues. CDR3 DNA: TGCGCCAGCAGCTTGGGGACAGGGGATCAACCCTACAATGAGCAGTTCTTC. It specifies CASSLGTGDQPYNEQFF. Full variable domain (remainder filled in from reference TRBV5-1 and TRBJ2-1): KAGVTQTPRYLIKTRGQQVTLSCSPISGHRSVSWYQQTPGQGLQFLFEYFSETQRNKGNFPGRFSGRQFSNSRSEMNVSTLELGDSALYLCASSLGTGDQPYNEQFFGPGTRLTVL.

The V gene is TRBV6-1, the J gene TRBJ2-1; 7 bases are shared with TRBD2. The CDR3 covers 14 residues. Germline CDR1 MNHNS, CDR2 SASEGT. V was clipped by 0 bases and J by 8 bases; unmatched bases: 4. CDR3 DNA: TGTGCCAGCAGTGAAGCAGGGCGGGAGCATGAGCAGTTCTTC. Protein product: CASSEAGREHEQFF.

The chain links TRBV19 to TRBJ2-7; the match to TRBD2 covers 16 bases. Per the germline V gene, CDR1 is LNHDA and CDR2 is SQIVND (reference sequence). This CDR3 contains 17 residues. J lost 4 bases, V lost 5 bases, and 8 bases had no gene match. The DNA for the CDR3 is TGTGCCAGTAGTGGAACCGGGACTAGCGGGAGGGTATACGAGCAGTACTTC. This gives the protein CASSGTGTSGRVYEQYF.

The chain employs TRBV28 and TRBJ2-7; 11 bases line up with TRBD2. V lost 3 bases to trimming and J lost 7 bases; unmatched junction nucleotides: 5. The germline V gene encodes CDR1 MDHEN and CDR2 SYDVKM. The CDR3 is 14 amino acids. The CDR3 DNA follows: TGTGCCAGCAGTTTTCCCCTAGCGGGAGGTGAGCAGTACTTC. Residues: CASSFPLAGGEQYF. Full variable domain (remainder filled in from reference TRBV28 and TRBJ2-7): DVKVTQSSRYLVKRTGEKVFLECVQDMDHENMFWYRQDPGLGLRLIYFSYDVKMKEKGDIPEGYSVSREKKERFSLILESASTNQTSMYLCASSFPLAGGEQYFGPGTRLTVT.

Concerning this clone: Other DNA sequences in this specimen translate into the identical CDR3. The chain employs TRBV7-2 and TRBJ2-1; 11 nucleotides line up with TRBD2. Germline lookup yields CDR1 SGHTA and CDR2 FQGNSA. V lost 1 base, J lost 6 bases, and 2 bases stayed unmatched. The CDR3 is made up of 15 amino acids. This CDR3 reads CASSLGLAGGNEQFF. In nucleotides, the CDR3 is TGTGCCAGCAGCTTAGGGCTAGCGGGAGGCAATGAGCAGTTCTTC.

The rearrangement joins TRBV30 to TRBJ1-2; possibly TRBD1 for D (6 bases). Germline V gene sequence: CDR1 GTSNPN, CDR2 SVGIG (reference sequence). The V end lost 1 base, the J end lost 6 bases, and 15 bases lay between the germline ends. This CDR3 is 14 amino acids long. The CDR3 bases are TGTGCCTGGAGTGACCCGGGACAAGTGGATGGCTACACCTTC. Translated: CAWSDPGQVDGYTF.

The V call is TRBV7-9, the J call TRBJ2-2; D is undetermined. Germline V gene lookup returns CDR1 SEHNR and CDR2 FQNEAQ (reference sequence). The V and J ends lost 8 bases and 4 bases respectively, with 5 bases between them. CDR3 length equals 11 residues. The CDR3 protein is CASDTTGELFF. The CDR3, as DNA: TGTGCCAGCGACACCACCGGGGAGCTGTTTTTT. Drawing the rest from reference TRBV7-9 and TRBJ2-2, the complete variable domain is DTGVSQNPRHKITKRGQNVTFRCDPISEHNRLYWYRQTLGQGPEFLTYFQNEAQLEKSRLLSDRFSAERPKGSFSTLEIQRTEQGDSAMYLCASDTTGELFFGEGSRLTVL.

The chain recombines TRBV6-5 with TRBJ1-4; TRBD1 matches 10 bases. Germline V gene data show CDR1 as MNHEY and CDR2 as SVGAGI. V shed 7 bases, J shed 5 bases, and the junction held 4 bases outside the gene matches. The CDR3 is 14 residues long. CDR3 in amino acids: CASTRQGANEKLFF. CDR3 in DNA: TGTGCCAGCACCCGACAGGGGGCAAATGAAAAACTGTTTTTT.

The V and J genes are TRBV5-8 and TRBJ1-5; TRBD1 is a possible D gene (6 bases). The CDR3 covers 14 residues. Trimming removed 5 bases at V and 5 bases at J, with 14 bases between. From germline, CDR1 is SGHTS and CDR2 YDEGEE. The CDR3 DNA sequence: TGTGCCAGCAGGCGACAGGCTGAAGATCAGCCCCAGCATTTT. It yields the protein CASRRQAEDQPQHF.

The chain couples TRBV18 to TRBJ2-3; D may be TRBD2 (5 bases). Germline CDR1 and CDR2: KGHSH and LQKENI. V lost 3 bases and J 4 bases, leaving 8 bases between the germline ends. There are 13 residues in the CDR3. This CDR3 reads CASSPSGSDTQYF. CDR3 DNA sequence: TGTGCCAGCTCACCCTCGGGATCAGATACGCAGTATTTT. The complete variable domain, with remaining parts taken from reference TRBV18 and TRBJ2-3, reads NAGVMQNPRHLVRRRGQEARLRCSPMKGHSHVYWYRQLPEEGLKFMVYLQKENIIDESGMPKERFSAEFPKEGPSILRIQQVVRGDSAAYFCASSPSGSDTQYFGPGTRLTVL.

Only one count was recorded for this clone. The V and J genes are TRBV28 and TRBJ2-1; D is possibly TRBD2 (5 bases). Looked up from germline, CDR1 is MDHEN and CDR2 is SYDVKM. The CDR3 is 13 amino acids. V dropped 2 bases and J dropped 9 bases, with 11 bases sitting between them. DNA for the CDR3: TGTGCCAGCAGTTTACGGGGTTTCCGTGAGCAGTTCTTC. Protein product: CASSLRGFREQFF.

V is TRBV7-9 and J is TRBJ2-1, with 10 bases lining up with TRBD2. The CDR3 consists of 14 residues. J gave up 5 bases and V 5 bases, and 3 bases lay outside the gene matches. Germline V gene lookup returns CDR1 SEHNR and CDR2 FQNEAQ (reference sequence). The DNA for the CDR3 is TGTGCCAGCAGCCGCGGACTAGCGGACAATGAGCAGTTCTTC. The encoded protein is CASSRGLADNEQFF.

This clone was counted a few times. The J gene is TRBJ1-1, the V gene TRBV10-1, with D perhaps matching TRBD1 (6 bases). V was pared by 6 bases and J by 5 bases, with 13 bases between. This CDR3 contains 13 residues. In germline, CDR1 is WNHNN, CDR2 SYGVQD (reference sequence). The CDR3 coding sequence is TGCGCCAGCAGCCGTACTCAGGGGACTGAAGCTTTCTTT. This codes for CASSRTQGTEAFF.